The clone carrying this T cell receptor beta chain has at least ten counts. Its specificity is unknown. The sample is drawn from a study of response to subunit inactivated influenza vaccine. Findings and limits, study-wide: There was a suggestion from the authors that each seasonal influenza vaccination recruits few new T cells.

MiXCR, run by TCRdb on the RT-PCR reads, gives a single entry per CDR3 protein. This table holds 500,000 to 550,000 distinct CDR3 sequences, approximately 7.7% found once. The CDR3 length is 13 residues. CDR1 and CDR2 from the germline V gene are DFQATT and SNEGSKA (reference sequence). V was trimmed by 6 bases and J by 2 bases, leaving 10 bases between them. The chain uses TRBV20-1 and TRBJ1-4; tentatively, D is TRBD1 (5 bases). This sample comprised PBMCs from blood, obtained roughly 24 months after vaccination. The origin of this receptor is a man aged 45-69 years who received an inactivated influenza vaccine. DNA of the CDR3: TGCAGTGCAGAGGGGTCTACTAATGAAAAACTGTTTTTT. The encoded protein is CSAEGSTNEKLFF.